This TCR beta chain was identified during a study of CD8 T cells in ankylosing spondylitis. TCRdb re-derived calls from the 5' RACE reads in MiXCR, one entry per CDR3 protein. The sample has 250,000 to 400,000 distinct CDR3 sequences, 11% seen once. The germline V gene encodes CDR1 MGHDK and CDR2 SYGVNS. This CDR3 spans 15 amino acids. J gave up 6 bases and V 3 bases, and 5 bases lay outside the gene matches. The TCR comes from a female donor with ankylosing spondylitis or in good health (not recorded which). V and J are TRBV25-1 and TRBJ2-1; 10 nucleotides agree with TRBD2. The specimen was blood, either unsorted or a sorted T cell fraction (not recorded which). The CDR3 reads CASSEASGRGNEQFF. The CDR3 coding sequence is TGTGCCAGCAGTGAGGCTAGCGGGAGAGGCAATGAGCAGTTCTTC.